This T cell receptor beta chain was identified during a study of radiation and T cells in renal cell carcinoma. Study observations and caveats: Without pretreatment biopsies, baseline tumor clonotype presence was undetermined.

With 5 bases clipped from V and 8 bases from J, the junction kept 7 bases outside the gene matches. This CDR3 is built from 13 residues. From germline, CDR1 is SGHTS and CDR2 YDEGEE. Noted time point: blood 4 weeks post-SBRT, at nephrectomy. Treatment denoted: 15 Gy SBRT to primary tumor, nephrectomy 4 weeks later. Nephrectomy followed 15 Gy stereotactic body radiation by 4 weeks. Regarding this clone: Its antigen is unidentified.

Sequencing used immunoSEQ multiplex PCR; TCRdb keeps in-frame clones, though not all of them. In the table there are about 83,000 clones, less than 90% of which are singletons. This chain joins TRBV5-8 and TRBJ1-2; TRBD1 agrees at 9 bases. Sequencing used blood, obtained from a patient whose treatment included radiotherapy and nephrectomy. This sequence was found in an older woman with renal cell carcinoma. Here the CDR3 reads CASSTGGAGGYTF. CDR3 DNA sequence: TGTGCCAGCAGTACAGGGGGCGCGGGGGGCTACACCTTC.